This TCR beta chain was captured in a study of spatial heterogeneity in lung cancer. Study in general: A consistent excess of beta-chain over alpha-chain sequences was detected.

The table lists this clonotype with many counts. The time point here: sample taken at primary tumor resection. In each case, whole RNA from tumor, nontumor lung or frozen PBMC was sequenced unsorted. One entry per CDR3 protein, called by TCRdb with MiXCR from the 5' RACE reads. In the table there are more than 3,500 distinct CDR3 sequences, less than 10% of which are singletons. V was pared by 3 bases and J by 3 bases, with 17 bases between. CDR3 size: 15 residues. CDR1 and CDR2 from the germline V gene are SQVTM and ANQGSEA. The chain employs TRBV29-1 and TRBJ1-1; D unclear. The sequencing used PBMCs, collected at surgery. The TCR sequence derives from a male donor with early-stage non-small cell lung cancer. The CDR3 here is CSVERSTARDTEAFF. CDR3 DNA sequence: TGCAGCGTTGAGCGGTCTACAGCTCGGGACACTGAAGCTTTCTTT.